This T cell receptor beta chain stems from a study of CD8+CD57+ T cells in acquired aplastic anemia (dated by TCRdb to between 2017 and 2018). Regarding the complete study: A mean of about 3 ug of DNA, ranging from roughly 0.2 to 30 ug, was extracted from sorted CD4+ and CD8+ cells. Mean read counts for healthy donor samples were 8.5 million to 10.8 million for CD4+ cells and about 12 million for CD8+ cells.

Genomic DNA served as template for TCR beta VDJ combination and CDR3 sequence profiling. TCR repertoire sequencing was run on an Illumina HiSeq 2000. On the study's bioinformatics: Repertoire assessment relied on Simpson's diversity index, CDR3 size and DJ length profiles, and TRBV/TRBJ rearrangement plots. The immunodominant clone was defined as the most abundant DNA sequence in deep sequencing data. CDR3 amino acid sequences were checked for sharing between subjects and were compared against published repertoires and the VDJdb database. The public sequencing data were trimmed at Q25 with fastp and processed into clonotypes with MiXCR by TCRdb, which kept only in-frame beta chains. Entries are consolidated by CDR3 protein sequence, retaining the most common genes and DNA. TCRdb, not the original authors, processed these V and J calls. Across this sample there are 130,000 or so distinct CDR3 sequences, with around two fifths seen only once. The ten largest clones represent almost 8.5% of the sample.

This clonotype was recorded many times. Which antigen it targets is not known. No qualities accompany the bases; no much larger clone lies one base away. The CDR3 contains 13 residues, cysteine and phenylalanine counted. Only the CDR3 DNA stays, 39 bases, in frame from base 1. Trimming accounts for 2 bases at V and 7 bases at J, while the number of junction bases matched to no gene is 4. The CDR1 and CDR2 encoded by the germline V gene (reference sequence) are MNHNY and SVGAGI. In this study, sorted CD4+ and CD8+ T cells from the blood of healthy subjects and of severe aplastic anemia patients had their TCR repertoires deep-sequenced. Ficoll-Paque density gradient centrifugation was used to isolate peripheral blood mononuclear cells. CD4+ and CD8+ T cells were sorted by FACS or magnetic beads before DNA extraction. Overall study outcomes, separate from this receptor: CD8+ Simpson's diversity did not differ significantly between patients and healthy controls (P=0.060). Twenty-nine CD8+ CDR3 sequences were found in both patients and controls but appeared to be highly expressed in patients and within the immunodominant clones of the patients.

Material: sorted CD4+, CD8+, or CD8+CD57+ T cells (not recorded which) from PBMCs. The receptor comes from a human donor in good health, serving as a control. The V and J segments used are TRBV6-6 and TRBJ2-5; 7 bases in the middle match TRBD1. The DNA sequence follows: TGTGCCAGCAGTTACGGGACAGCTGGGACCCAGTACTTC. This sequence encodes CASSYGTAGTQYF.